Given below is one TCR beta chain in context. The trim removed 6 bases at V and 2 bases at J, leaving 11 bases unmatched. Per germline, CDR1 MDHEN and CDR2 SYDVKM. The CDR3 runs to 16 residues. This sample is drawn from a study of blood T cell repertoires in COVID-19. Study in general: The United States, Italy and Spain supplied acute and convalescent COVID-19 samples.

In the study's own analysis: Scientists estimated how many nucleated cells there were by amplifying reference gene primers. Produced via immunoSEQ multiplex PCR; TCRdb's table is partial and in-frame only. For V, J and clone size, that table is used; D and trimming come from the DNA. Among about 49,000 clones, 80% to 95% were seen once, and the ten largest hold approximately 1%. This chain uses TRBV28 with TRBJ2-7; 9 bases fit TRBD2. Source material: peripheral blood. The receptor's source is a man aged 60 to 69 with COVID-19, enrolled during active disease. This chain's CDR3 is CASSRGAGGIPYEQYF. Here the CDR3 DNA reads TGTGCCAGCAGCCGAGGGGCGGGAGGGATTCCCTACGAGCAGTACTTC.